This T cell receptor (beta chain) was found in a study of blood T cell repertoires in COVID-19. This table comes from immunoSEQ multiplex PCR, and its TCRdb copy is limited to in-frame clones, with some not included. In the table there are 350,000 to 400,000 clones, roughly 90% of which are singletons. Deletions cut 5 bases from V and 6 bases from J, with 14 bases between. The CDR3 sequence is 13 residues long. CDR1 is SGHAT and CDR2 is FQNNGV in the germline V gene. Sequencing was carried out using peripheral blood. The receptor's source is a man younger than 30 with active or convalescent COVID-19. This chain uses TRBV11-2 with TRBJ2-7; TRBD1 might be the D (6 bases). The CDR3: CASSIRGFGEQYF. CDR3 sequence (DNA): TGTGCCAGCAGCATCAGGGGTTTTGGCGAGCAGTACTTC.